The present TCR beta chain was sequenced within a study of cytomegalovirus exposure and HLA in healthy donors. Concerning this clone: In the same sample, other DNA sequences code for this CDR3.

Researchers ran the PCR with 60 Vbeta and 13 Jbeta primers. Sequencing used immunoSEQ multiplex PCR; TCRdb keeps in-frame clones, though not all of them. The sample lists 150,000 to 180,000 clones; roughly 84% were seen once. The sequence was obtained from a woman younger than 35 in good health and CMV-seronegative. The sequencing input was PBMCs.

For the CDR3, the DNA is TGTGCCTGGAGTGGAGACAGCTACACTGAAGCTTTCTTT. Translating gives CAWSGDSYTEAFF. V is TRBV30 and J is TRBJ1-1, with D perhaps TRBD1 (5 bases). Trimming took off 1 base at V and 3 bases at J, with 9 bases between the two ends. Germline assignment: CDR1 GTSNPN and CDR2 SVGIG (reference sequence). The CDR3 is made up of 13 amino acids.